This T cell receptor beta chain emerged from a study of blood T cell repertoires in COVID-19. Assay: immunoSEQ multiplex PCR; the TCRdb copy retains only in-frame clones and omits some. The data show fewer than 450,000 clones, approximately 88% seen once. From germline, CDR1 is SGHRS and CDR2 YFSETQ. The length of the CDR3 is 12 residues. V was pared by 1 base and J by 5 bases, with 6 bases between. The source is a woman aged 40-49 years with acute COVID-19. Input material: PBMCs or T cells enriched from blood (not recorded which). The chain links TRBV5-1 to TRBJ2-5; D is unresolved. CDR3 DNA sequence: TGCGCCAGCAGCTTGTTCAGGGAGACCCAGTACTTC. This translates into CASSLFRETQYF.